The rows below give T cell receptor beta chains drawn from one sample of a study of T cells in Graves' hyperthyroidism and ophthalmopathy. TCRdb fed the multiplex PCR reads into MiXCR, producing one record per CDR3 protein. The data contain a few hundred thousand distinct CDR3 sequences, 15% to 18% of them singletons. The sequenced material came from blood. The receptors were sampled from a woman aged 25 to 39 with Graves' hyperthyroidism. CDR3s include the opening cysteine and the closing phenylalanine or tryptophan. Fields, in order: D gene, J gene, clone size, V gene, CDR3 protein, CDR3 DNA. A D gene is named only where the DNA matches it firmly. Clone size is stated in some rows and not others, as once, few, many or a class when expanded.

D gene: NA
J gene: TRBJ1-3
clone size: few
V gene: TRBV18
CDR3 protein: CASSPSTLGNTIYF
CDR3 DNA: TGTGCCAGCTCACCAAGCACACTAGGAAACACCATATATTTT

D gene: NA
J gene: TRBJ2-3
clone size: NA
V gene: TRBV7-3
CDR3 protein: CASTAGPAPDTQYF
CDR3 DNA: TGTGCCAGCACGGCGGGGCCCGCCCCAGATACGCAGTATTTT

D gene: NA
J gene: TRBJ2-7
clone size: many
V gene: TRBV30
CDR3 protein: CAWSAAGYEQYF
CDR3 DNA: TGTGCCTGGAGTGCCGCCGGCTACGAGCAGTACTTC

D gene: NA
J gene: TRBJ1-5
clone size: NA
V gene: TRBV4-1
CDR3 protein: CASSQEMGHNQPQHF
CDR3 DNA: TGCGCCAGCAGCCAAGAAATGGGGCACAATCAGCCCCAGCATTTT

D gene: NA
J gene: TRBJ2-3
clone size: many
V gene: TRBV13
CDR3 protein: CASSGGQTSTDTQYF
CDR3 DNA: TGTGCCAGCAGCGGAGGACAGACTAGCACAGATACGCAGTATTTT

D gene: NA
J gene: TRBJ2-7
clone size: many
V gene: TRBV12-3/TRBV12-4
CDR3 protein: CATQSNRGGEQYF
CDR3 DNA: TGTGCCACCCAATCTAACAGGGGGGGCGAGCAGTACTTC

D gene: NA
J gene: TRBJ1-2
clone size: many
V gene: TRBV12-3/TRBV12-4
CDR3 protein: CASSAQGYGYTF
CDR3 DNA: TGTGCCAGCAGTGCTCAGGGCTATGGCTACACCTTC

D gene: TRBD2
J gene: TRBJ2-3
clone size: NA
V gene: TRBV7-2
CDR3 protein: CASSIGLAGGDTQYF
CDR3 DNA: TGTGCCAGCAGCATAGGGCTAGCGGGAGGGGATACGCAGTATTTT

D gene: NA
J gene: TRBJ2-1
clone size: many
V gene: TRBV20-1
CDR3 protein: CSAGGLGLGNEQFF
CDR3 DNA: TGCAGTGCTGGGGGACTGGGGCTTGGCAATGAGCAGTTCTTC

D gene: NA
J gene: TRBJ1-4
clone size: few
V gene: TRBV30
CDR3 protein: CAWSVFGGGFSTNEKLFF
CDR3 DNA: TGTGCCTGGAGTGTGTTCGGGGGCGGATTCTCAACTAATGAAAAACTGTTTTTT

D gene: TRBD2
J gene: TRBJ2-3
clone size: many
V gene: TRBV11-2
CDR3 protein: CASSYAGTGHPRLAGGGTDTQYF
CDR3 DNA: TGTGCCAGCAGCTACGCCGGGACAGGGCACCCTCGACTAGCGGGAGGCGGAACAGATACGCAGTATTTT

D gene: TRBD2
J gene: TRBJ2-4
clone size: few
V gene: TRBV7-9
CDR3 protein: CASSSFGGGMSKNIQYF
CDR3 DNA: TGTGCCAGCAGCTCCTTCGGGGGGGGTATGTCCAAAAACATTCAGTACTTC

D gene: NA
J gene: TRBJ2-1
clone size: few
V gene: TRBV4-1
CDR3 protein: CASSQALRGTYNEQFF
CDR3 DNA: TGCGCCAGCAGCCAAGCCCTCAGGGGAACCTACAATGAGCAGTTCTTC

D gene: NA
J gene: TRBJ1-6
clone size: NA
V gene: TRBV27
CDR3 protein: CASSIDKGTPLHF
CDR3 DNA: TGTGCCAGCAGTATAGACAAGGGGACACCCCTCCACTTT

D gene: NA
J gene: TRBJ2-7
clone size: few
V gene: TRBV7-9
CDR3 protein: CASSFQRDYEQYF
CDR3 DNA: TGTGCCTCTTCTTTCCAGAGGGACTACGAGCAGTACTTC

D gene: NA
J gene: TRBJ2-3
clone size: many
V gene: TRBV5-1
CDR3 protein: CASSWIASTDTQYF
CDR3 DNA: TGCGCCAGCAGCTGGATAGCTTCCACAGATACGCAGTATTTT

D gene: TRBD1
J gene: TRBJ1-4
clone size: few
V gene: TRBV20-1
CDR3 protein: CSARQGAGEKLFF
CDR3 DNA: TGCAGTGCTCGACAGGGTGCGGGGGAAAAACTGTTTTTT

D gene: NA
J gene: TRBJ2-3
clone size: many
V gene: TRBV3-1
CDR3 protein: CASSQEGEDTQYF
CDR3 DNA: TGTGCCAGCAGCCAAGAAGGAGAAGATACGCAGTATTTT

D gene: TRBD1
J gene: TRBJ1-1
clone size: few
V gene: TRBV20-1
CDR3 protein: CSARAGQGLSEAFF
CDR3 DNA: TGCAGTGCTAGAGCGGGACAGGGGTTAAGTGAAGCTTTCTTT

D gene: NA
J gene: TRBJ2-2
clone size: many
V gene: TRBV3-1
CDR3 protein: CASSHRAVSGELFF
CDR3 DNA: TGTGCCAGCAGCCACCGAGCAGTTTCCGGGGAGCTGTTTTTT

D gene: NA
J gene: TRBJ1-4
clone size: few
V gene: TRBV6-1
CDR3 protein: CASSRDPRREKLFF
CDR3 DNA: TGTGCCAGCAGTCGGGACCCTAGGAGGGAAAAACTGTTTTTT

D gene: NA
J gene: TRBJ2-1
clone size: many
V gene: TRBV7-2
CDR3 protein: CASSLDPARITEQFF
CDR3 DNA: TGTGCCAGCAGCTTAGATCCGGCTAGAATTACCGAGCAGTTCTTC

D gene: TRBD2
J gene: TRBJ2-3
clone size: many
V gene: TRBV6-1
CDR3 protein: CASNLLAGGNTDTQYF
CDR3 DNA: TGTGCCAGCAATCTGCTAGCGGGAGGAAACACAGATACGCAGTATTTT

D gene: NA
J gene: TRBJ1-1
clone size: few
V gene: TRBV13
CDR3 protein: CASSPQHLNTEAFF
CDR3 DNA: TGTGCCAGCAGTCCGCAGCACCTGAACACTGAAGCTTTCTTT

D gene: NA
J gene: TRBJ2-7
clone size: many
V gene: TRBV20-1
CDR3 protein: CSARWLNLYEQYF
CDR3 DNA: TGCAGTGCTAGATGGCTGAACCTTTACGAGCAGTACTTC

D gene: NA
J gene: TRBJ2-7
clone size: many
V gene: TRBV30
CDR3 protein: CAWSIATYEQYF
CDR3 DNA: TGTGCCTGGAGTATTGCCACCTACGAGCAGTACTTC

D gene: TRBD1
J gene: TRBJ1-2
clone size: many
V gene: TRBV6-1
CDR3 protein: CASSASPGGNGYTF
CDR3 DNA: TGTGCCAGCAGTGCCAGTCCAGGGGGCAATGGCTACACCTTC

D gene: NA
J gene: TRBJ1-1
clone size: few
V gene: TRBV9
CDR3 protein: CASSAGAPNTEAFF
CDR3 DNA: TGTGCCAGCAGCGCAGGGGCCCCGAACACTGAAGCTTTCTTT

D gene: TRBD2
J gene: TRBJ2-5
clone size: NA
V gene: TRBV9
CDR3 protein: CASSVYSGRQETQYF
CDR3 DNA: TGTGCCAGCAGCGTATACAGCGGGAGACAAGAGACCCAGTACTTC

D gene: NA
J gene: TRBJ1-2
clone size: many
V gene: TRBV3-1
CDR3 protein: CASSQGNSGTYGYTF
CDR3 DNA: TGTGCCAGCAGCCAAGGCAACAGCGGCACCTATGGCTACACCTTC

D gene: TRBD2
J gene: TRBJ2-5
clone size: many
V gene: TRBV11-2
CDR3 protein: CASSLGVLAGGGETQYF
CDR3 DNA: TGTGCCAGCAGCTTAGGAGTACTAGCGGGAGGGGGGGAGACCCAGTACTTC

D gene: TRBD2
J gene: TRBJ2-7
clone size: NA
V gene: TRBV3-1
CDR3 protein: CASSRLAFYEQYF
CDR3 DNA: TGTGCCAGCAGCCGACTAGCGTTCTACGAGCAGTACTTC

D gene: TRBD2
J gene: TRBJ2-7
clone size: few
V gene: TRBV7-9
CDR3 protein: CASSLVGLAGGPSYEQYF
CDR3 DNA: TGTGCCAGCAGCTTAGTGGGACTAGCGGGAGGGCCGTCCTACGAGCAGTACTTC

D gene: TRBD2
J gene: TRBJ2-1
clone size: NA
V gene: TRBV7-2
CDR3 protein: CASSDRTSGRAHEQFF
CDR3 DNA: TGTGCCAGCAGCGACCGGACTAGCGGGAGGGCGCATGAGCAGTTCTTC

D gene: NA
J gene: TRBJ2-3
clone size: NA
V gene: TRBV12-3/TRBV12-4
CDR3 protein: CASTPEKVADTQYF
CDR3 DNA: TGTGCCAGCACCCCGGAGAAGGTGGCAGATACGCAGTATTTT

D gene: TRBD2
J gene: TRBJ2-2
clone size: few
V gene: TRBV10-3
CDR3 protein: CAISEGFSGSDGELFF
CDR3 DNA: TGTGCCATCAGTGAGGGGTTTAGCGGGAGCGACGGGGAGCTGTTTTTT

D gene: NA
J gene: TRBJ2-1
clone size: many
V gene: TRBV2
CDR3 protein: CASIAFGEQFF
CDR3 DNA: TGTGCCAGCATCGCTTTTGGTGAGCAGTTCTTC

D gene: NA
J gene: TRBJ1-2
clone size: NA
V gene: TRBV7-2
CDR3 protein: CASSLAGGPGYGYTF
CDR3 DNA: TGTGCCAGCAGCTTAGCCGGGGGGCCAGGATATGGCTACACCTTC

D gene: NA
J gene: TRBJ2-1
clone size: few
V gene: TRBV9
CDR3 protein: CASSVGQAGDEQFF
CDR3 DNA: TGTGCCAGCAGCGTAGGACAGGCTGGGGATGAGCAGTTCTTC